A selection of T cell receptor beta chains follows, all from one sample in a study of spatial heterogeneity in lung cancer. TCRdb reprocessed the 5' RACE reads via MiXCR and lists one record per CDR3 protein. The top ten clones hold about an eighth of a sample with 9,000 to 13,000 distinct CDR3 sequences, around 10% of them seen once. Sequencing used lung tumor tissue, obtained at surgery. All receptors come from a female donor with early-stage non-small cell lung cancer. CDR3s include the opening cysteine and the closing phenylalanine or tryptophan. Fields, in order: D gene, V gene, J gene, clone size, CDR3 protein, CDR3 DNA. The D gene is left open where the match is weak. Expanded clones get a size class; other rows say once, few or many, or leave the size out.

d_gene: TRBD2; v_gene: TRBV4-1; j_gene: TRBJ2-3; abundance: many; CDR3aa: CASSPTSGGPDTQYF; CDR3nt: TGCGCCAGCAGTCCAACTAGCGGGGGCCCAGATACGCAGTATTTT
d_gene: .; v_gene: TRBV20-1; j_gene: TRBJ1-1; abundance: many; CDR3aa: CSASLRTGRGTEAFF; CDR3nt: TGCAGTGCTAGTTTGAGAACAGGGCGGGGCACTGAAGCTTTCTTT
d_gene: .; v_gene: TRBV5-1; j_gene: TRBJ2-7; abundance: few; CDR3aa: CASSLGGPQGRNEQYF; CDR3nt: TGCGCCAGCAGCTTAGGAGGTCCACAGGGGAGGAACGAGCAGTACTTC
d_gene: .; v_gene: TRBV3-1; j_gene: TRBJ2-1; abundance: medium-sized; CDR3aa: CASSLGQGNEQFF; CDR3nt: TGTGCCAGCAGCCTGGGGCAGGGCAATGAGCAGTTCTTC
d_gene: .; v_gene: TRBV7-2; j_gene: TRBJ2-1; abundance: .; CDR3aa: CASSLVPGNEQFF; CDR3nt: TGTGCCAGCAGCTTAGTCCCGGGAAATGAGCAGTTCTTC
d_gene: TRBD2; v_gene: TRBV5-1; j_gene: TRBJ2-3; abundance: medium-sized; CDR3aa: CASSLGIAGEADTQYF; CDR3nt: TGCGCCAGCAGCTTGGGTATAGCGGGAGAGGCAGATACGCAGTATTTT
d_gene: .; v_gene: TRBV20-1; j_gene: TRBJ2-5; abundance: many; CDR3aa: CSAPNKRTGQETQYF; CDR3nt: TGCAGTGCTCCTAATAAGCGGACCGGTCAAGAGACCCAGTACTTC
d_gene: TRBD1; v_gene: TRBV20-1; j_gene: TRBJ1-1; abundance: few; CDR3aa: CSARDSTGGVNTEAFF; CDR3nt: TGCAGTGCTAGAGATTCGACAGGGGGAGTGAACACTGAAGCTTTCTTT
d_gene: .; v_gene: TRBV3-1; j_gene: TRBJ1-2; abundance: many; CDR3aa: CASSTPGDYGYTF; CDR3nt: TGTGCCAGCAGTACTCCGGGGGACTATGGCTACACCTTC
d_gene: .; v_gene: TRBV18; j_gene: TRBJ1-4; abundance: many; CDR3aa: CASSPQGIVDEKLFF; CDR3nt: TGTGCCAGCTCACCACAGGGAATAGTTGATGAAAAACTGTTTTTT
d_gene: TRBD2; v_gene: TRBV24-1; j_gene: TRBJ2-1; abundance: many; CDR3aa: CATSDSLAGGSYNEQFF; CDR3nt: TGTGCCACCAGTGACTCCCTAGCGGGGGGTTCCTACAATGAGCAGTTCTTC
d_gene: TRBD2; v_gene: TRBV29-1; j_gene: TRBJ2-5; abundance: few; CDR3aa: CSALSSGGAVSEETQYF; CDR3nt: TGCAGCGCTCTCTCTAGCGGGGGGGCTGTGAGCGAAGAGACCCAGTACTTC
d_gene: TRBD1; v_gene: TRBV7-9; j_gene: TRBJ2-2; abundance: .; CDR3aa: CASGRTGASTGELFF; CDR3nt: TGTGCCAGCGGGAGGACAGGGGCTTCCACCGGGGAGCTGTTTTTT
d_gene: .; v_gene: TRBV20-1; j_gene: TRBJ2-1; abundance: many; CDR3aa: CSAKSYDGSPGEQFF; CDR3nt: TGCAGTGCTAAAAGCTATGACGGGAGCCCCGGTGAGCAGTTCTTC
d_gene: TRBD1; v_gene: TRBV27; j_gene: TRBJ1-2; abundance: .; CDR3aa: CASSLLFGQGYGYTF; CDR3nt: TGTGCCAGCAGTTTACTATTTGGACAGGGCTATGGCTACACCTTC
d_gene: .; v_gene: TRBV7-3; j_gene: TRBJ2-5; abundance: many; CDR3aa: CASSSLGAETQYF; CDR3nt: TGTGCCAGCAGCTCCCTGGGGGCGGAGACCCAGTACTTC
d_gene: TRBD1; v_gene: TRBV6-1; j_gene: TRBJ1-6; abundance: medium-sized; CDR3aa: CASTLSSGTGAGSPLHF; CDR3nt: TGTGCCAGCACCCTATCCTCCGGGACAGGGGCAGGATCACCCCTCCACTTT
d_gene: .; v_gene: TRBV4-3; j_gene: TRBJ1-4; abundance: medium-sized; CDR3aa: CASSRAGLGEKLFF; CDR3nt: TGCGCCAGCAGCCGAGCAGGGCTGGGTGAAAAACTGTTTTTT
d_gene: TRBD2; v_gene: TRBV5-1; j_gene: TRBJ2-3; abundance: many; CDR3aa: CASSSGRPADTQYF; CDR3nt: TGCGCCAGCAGTAGCGGGAGACCGGCAGATACGCAGTATTTT
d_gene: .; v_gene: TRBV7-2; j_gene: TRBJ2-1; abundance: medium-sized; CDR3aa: CASSHPGAKQFF; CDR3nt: TGTGCCAGCAGCCATCCAGGGGCGAAGCAGTTCTTC
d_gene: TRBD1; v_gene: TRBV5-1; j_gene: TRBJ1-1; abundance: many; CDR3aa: CASSLSRTGGAEAFF; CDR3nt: TGCGCCAGCAGCTTGTCCCGGACAGGGGGGGCTGAAGCTTTCTTT
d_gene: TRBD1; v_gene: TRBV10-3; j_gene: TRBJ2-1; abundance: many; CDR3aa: CAISDRTGGSYNEQFF; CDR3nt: TGTGCCATCAGTGACCGAACAGGGGGCTCCTACAATGAGCAGTTCTTC
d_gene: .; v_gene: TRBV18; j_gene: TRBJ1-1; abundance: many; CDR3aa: CASSPVQGYGEAFF; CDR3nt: TGTGCCAGCTCACCAGTTCAGGGCTACGGGGAAGCTTTCTTT
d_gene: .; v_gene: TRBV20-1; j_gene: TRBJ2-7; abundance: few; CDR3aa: CSARGEVSSYEQYF; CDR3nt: TGCAGTGCCCGCGGGGAGGTTAGCTCCTACGAGCAGTACTTC
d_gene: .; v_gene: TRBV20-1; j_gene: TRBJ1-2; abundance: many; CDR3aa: CSALGGNGYTF; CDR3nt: TGCAGTGCTTTGGGGGGCAATGGCTACACCTTC
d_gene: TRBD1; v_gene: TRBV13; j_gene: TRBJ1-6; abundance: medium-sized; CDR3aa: CASSPRTGHNSPLHF; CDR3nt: TGTGCCAGCAGCCCCCGGACAGGGCACAATTCACCCCTCCACTTT